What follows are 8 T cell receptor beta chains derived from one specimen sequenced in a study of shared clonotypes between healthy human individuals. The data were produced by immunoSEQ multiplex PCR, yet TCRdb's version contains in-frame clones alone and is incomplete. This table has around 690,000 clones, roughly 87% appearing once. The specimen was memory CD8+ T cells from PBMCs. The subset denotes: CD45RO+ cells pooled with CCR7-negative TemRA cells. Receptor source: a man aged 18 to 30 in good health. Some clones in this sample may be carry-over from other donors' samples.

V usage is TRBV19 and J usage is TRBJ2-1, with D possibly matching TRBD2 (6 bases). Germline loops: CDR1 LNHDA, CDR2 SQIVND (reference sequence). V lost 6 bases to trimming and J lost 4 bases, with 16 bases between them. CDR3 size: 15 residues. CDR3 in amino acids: CASSPRLGGYNEQFF. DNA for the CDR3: TGTGCCAGTAGCCCGAGGCTGGGGGGATACAATGAGCAGTTCTTC.

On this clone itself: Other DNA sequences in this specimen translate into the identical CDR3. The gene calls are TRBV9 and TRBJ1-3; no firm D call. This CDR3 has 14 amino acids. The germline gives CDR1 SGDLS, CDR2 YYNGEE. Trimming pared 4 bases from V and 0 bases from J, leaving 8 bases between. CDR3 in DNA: TGTGCCAGCAGCCCCCGGGGCTCTGGAAACACCATATATTTT. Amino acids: CASSPRGSGNTIYF.

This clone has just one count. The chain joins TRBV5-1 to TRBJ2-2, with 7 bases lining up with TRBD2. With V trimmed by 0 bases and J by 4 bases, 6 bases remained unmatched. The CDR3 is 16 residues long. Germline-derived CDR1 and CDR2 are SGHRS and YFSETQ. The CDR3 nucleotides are TGCGCCAGCAGCTTGGCGGGACTATCCATCACCGGGGAGCTGTTTTTT. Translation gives CASSLAGLSITGELFF.

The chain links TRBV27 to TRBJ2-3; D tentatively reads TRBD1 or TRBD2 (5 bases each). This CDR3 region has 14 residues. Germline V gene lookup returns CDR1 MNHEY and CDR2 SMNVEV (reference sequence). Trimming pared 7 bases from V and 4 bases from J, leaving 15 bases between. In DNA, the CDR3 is TGTGCCAGCACCGGCCGTGGGGGAGCAGATACGCAGTATTTT. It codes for CASTGRGGADTQYF.

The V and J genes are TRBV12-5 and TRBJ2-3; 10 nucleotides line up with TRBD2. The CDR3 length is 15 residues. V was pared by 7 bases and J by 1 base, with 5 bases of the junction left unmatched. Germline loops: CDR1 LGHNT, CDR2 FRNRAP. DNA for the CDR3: TGTGCTAGTGCCCCGGGGACTAGCGGCACAGATACGCAGTATTTT. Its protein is CASAPGTSGTDTQYF. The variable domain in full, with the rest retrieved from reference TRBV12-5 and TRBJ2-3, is DARVTQTPRHKVTEMGQEVTMRCQPILGHNTVFWYRQTMMQGLELLAYFRNRAPLDDSGMPKDRFSAEMPDATLATLKIQPSEPRDSAVYFCASAPGTSGTDTQYFGPGTRLTVL.

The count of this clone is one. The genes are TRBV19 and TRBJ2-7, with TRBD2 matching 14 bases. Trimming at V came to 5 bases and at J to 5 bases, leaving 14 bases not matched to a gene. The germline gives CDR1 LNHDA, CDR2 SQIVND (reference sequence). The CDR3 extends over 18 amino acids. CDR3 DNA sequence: TGTGCCAGTAGTGATCCGACCGGGACTAGCGGGAGATATCACGAGCAGTACTTC. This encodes CASSDPTGTSGRYHEQYF.

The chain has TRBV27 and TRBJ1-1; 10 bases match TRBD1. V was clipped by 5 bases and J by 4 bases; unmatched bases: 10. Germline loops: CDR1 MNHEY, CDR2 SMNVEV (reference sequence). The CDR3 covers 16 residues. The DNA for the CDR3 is TGTGCCAGCAGTCAGACAGGGGGCTCGTCGGGCACTGAAGCTTTCTTT. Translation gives CASSQTGGSSGTEAFF.

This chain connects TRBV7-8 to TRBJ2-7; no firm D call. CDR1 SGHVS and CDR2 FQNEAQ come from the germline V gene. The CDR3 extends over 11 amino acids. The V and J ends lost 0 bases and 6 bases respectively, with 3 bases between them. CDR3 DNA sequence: TGTGCCAGCAGCTTAGCGGCCGAGCAGTACTTC. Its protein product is CASSLAAEQYF.